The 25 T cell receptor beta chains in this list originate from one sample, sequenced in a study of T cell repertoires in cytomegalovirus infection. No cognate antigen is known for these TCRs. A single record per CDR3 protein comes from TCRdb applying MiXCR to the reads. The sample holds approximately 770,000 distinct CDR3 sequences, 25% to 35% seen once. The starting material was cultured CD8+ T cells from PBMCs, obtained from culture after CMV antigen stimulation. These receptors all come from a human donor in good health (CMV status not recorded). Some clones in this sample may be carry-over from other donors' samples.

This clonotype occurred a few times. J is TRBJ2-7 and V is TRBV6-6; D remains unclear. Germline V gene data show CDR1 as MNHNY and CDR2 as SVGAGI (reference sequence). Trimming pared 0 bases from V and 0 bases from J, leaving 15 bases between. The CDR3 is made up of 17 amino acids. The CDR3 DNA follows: TGTGCCAGCAGTTACTCATCACCTCGGGCCAGCTCCTACGAGCAGTACGTC. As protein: CASSYSSPRASSYEQYV.

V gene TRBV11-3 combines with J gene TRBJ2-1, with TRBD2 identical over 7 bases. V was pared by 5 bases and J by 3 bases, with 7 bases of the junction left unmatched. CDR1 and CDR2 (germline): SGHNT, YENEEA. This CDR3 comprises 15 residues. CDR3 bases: TGTGCCAGCAGCACACTGGGGGGGGACTACAATGAGCAGTTCTTC. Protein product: CASSTLGGDYNEQFF.

The CDR3 loop is CASSWTGTGDNEQFF. The CDR3 nucleotides are TGTGCCAGCAGCTGGACCGGGACAGGGGACAATGAGCAGTTCTTC. This rearrangement joins TRBV7-6 to TRBJ2-1, with TRBD1 matching 10 bases. Germline lookup yields CDR1 SGHVS and CDR2 FNYEAQ. V lost 4 bases to trimming and J lost 5 bases; unmatched junction nucleotides: 5. The CDR3 is 15 residues long.

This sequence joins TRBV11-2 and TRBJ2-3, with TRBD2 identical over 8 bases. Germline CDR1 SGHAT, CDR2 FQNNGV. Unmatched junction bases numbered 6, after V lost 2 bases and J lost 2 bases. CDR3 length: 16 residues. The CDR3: CASSLLGTRLTDTQYF. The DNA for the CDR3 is TGTGCCAGCAGCTTACTGGGGACTAGACTCACAGATACGCAGTATTTT.

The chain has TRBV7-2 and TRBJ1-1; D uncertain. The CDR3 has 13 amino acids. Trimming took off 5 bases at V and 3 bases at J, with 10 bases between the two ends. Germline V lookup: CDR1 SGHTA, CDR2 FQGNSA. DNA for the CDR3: TGTGCCAGCAGCCTCCGACATTACACTGAAGCTTTCTTT. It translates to CASSLRHYTEAFF.

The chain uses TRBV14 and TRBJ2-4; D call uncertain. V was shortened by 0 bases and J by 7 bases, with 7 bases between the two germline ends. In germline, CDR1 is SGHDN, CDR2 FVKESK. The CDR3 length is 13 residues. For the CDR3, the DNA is TGTGCCAGCAGCCAAGAGAGTGCGAACATTCAGTACTTC. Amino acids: CASSQESANIQYF. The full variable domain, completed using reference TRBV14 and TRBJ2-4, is EAGVTQFPSHSVIEKGQTVTLRCDPISGHDNLYWYRRVMGKEIKFLLHFVKESKQDESGMPNNRFLAERTGGTYSTLKVQPAELEDSGVYFCASSQESANIQYFGAGTRLSVL.

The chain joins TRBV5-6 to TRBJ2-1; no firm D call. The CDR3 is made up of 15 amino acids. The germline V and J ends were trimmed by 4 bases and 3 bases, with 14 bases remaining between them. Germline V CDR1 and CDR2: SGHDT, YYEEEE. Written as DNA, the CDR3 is TGTGCCAGCAGCCCCCCCATCGAGTACTACAATGAGCAGTTCTTC. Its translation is CASSPPIEYYNEQFF.

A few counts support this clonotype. The CDR3 region has the DNA TGTGCCAGCAGCCCTCGGGGGGGCCCTACGGAGACCCAGTACTTC. Its translation: CASSPRGGPTETQYF. The V and J genes are TRBV11-2 and TRBJ2-5; 8 positions match TRBD2. The CDR3 runs to 15 residues. Germline assignment: CDR1 SGHAT and CDR2 FQNNGV. Unmatched junction bases numbered 10, after V lost 5 bases and J lost 5 bases.

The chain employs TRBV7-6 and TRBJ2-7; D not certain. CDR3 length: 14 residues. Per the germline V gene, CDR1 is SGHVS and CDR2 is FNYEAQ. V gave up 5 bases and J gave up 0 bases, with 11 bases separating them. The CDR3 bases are TGTGCCAGCAGCCCTTTGGGCCCCTCCTACGAGCAGTACTTC. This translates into CASSPLGPSYEQYF. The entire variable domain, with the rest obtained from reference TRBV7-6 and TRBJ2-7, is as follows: GAGVSQSPRYKVTKRGQDVALRCDPISGHVSLYWYRQALGQGPEFLTYFNYEAQQDKSGLPNDRFSAERPEGSISTLTIQRTEQRDSAMYRCASSPLGPSYEQYFGPGTRLTVT.

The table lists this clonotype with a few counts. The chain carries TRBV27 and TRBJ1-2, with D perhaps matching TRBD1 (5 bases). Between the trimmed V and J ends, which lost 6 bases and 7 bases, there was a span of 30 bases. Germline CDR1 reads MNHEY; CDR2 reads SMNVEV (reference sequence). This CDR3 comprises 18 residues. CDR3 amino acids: CASRQVLGETRRGVGYTF. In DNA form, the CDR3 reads TGTGCCAGCAGACAAGTCCTCGGGGAAACAAGACGGGGGGTTGGCTACACCTTC.

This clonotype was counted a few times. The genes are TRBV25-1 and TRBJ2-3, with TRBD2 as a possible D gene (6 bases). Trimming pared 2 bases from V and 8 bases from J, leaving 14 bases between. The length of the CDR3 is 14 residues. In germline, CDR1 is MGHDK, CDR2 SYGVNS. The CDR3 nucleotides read TGTGCCAGCAGTGAAGGGAGCGGGCTGAGTACGCAGTATTTT. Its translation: CASSEGSGLSTQYF.

The CDR3 DNA follows: TGTGCCAGCAGTCCAGACAGGGTGGGTAGTCAGCCCCAGCATTTT. Its protein is CASSPDRVGSQPQHF. The genes are TRBV12-3 or TRBV12-4 and TRBJ1-5, with 7 bases identical to TRBD1. Trimming removed 5 bases from V and 6 bases from J; junction bases left unmatched: 10. The CDR3 totals 15 residues.

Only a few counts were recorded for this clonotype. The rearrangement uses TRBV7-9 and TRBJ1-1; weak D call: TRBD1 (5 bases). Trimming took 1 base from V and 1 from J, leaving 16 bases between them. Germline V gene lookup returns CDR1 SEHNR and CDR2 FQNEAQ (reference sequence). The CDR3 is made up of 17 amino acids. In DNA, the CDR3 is TGTGCCAGCAGCTTAGAGTTTACAGGATCGAGGAACACTGAAGCTTTCTTT. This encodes CASSLEFTGSRNTEAFF.

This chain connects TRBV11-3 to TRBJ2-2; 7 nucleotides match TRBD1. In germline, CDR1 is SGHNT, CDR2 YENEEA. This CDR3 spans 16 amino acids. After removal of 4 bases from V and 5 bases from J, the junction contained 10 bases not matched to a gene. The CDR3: CASSSHRGVVTGELFF. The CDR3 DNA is TGTGCCAGCAGCTCACACAGGGGCGTAGTGACCGGGGAGCTGTTTTTT.

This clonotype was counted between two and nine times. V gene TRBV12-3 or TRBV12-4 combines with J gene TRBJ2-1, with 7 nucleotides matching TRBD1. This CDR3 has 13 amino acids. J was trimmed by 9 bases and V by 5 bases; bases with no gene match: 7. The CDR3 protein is CASSPGGIGEQFF. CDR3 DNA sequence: TGTGCCAGCAGTCCAGGGGGAATCGGTGAGCAGTTCTTC.

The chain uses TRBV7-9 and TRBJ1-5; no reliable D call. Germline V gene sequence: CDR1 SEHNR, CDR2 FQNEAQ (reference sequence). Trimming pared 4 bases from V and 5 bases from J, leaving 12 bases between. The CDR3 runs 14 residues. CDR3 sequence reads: CASSSSLWDQPQHF. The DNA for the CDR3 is TGTGCCAGCAGCTCCTCCCTCTGGGATCAGCCCCAGCATTTT.

The CDR3 region is CSVGQGFPGYTF. The CDR3 coding sequence is TGCAGCGTCGGACAGGGGTTCCCTGGCTACACCTTC. The chain carries TRBV29-1 and TRBJ1-2; 9 positions agree with TRBD1. The CDR3 covers 12 residues. Germline lookup yields CDR1 SQVTM and CDR2 ANQGSEA. The junction had 6 bases not matched to a gene; V was cut back by 6 bases and J by 7 bases.

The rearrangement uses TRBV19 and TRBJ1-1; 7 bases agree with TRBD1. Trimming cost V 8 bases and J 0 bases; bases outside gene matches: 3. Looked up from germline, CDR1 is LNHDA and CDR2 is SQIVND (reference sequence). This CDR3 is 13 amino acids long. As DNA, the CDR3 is TGTGCCAGTGGGGACAGACTGAACACTGAAGCTTTCTTT. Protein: CASGDRLNTEAFF.

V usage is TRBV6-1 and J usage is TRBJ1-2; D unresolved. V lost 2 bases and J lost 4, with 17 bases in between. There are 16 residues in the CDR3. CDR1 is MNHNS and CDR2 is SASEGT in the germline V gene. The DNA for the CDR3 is TGTGCCAGCAGTGAAAAGGTTTTGGTAGGGCCCTATGGCTACACCTTC. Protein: CASSEKVLVGPYGYTF.

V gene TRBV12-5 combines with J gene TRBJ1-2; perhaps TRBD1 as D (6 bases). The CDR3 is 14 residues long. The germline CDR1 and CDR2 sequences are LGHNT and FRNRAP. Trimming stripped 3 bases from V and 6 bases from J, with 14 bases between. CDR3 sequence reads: CASGFHPGDNGYTF. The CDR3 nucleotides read TGTGCTAGTGGTTTTCATCCAGGGGATAATGGCTACACCTTC.

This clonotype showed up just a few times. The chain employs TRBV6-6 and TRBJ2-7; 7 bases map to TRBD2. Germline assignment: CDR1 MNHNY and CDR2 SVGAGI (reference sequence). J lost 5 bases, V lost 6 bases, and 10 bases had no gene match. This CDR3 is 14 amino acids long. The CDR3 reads CASSPTSGANEQYF. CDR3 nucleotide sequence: TGTGCCAGCAGCCCTACCAGCGGGGCAAACGAGCAGTACTTC.

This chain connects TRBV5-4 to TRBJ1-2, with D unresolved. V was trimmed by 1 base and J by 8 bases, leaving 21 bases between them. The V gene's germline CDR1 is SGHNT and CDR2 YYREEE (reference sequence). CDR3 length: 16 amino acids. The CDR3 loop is CASSLFLEATPFGYTF. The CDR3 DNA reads TGTGCCAGCAGCTTGTTTCTTGAGGCCACGCCCTTCGGCTACACCTTC.

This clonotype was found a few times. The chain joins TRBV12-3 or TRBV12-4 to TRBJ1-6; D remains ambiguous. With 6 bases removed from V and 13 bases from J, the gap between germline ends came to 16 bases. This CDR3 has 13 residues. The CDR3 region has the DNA TGTGCCAGCAGCCCCGGCCCCGGCGGGCCCCTCCACTTT. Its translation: CASSPGPGGPLHF.

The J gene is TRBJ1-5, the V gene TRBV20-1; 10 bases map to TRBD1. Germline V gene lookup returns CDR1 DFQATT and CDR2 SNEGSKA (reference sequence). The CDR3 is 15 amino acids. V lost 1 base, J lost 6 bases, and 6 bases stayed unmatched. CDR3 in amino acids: CSARGEGQGSQPQHF. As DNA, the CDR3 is TGCAGTGCTAGAGGAGAGGGACAGGGGAGTCAGCCCCAGCATTTT.

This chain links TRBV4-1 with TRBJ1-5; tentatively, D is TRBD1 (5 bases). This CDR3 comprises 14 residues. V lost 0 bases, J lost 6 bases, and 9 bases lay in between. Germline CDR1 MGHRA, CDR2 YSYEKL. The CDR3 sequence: CASSQEKGSQPQHF. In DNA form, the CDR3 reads TGCGCCAGCAGCCAAGAAAAGGGGAGTCAGCCCCAGCATTTT.